These T cell receptor beta chains were read from a single sample in a study of T cells and Merkel cell carcinoma outcomes. The table came from immunoSEQ multiplex PCR; TCRdb's copy has only in-frame clones and leaves some out. The sample includes around 2,100 clones, over 85% of them seen just once. The sequencing sample was made of tumor tissue from Merkel cell carcinoma. The origin of the receptors is a human donor with Merkel cell carcinoma. Each CDR3 is given with its conserved first and last residue. D genes are given only for firm matches. Not every row has a clone size; where given, it reads once, few, many or a size class.

cdr3_nt: TGTGCCAGCAGTTACTTTCTGCGAGGGGGAAACATTCAGTACTTC; cdr3_aa: CASSYFLRGGNIQYF; clone_size: few; j_call: TRBJ2-4; v_call: TRBV6-6; d_call: -
cdr3_nt: TGTGCCAGCAGCAAGGGACAGGACTACGAGCAGTACTTC; cdr3_aa: CASSKGQDYEQYF; clone_size: -; j_call: TRBJ2-7; v_call: TRBV7-8; d_call: TRBD1
cdr3_nt: TGCAGCGTAATTACCGACGCAGGGGGAAATGGCTACACCTTC; cdr3_aa: CSVITDAGGNGYTF; clone_size: -; j_call: TRBJ1-2; v_call: TRBV29-1; d_call: TRBD1
cdr3_nt: TGTGCCATCCGAAGGGGACAGGGGGGCGAGCAGTACTTC; cdr3_aa: CAIRRGQGGEQYF; clone_size: -; j_call: TRBJ2-7; v_call: TRBV10-3; d_call: TRBD1
cdr3_nt: TGCAGCGGGACGCTGGAAGAGACCCAGTACTTC; cdr3_aa: CSGTLEETQYF; clone_size: -; j_call: TRBJ2-5; v_call: TRBV20-1; d_call: -
cdr3_nt: TGCAGCGTTAGGGAGACCTATAATTCACCCCTCCACTTT; cdr3_aa: CSVRETYNSPLHF; clone_size: -; j_call: TRBJ1-6; v_call: TRBV29-1; d_call: -
cdr3_nt: TGTGCCAGCTCACCGACGGGAGGGGGCACTGAAGCTTTCTTT; cdr3_aa: CASSPTGGGTEAFF; clone_size: -; j_call: TRBJ1-1; v_call: TRBV18; d_call: -
cdr3_nt: TGTGCCAGCAGCTTAGAGGGACAGCCGAATGAAAAACTGTTTTTT; cdr3_aa: CASSLEGQPNEKLFF; clone_size: once; j_call: TRBJ1-4; v_call: TRBV11-2; d_call: TRBD1
cdr3_nt: TGTGCCAGCAGTGACGCGGGGGGAGGGGACTTTAATGAGCAGTTCTTC; cdr3_aa: CASSDAGGGDFNEQFF; clone_size: -; j_call: TRBJ2-1; v_call: TRBV6-4; d_call: TRBD2
cdr3_nt: TGTGCCTGGAGTCGAATCACCTACGAGCAGTACTTC; cdr3_aa: CAWSRITYEQYF; clone_size: -; j_call: TRBJ2-7; v_call: TRBV30; d_call: -
cdr3_nt: TGTGCCAGCTCACCACGTGGAGGGGACACCGGGGAGCTGTTTTTT; cdr3_aa: CASSPRGGDTGELFF; clone_size: -; j_call: TRBJ2-2; v_call: TRBV18; d_call: -
cdr3_nt: TGTGCCAGCAGTGAAGGTGAAGGGCAAATTAGCAATCAGCCCCAGCATTTT; cdr3_aa: CASSEGEGQISNQPQHF; clone_size: -; j_call: TRBJ1-5; v_call: TRBV6-1; d_call: -
cdr3_nt: TGTGCCAGCAGCTTAGCCCTGACAGGGGGCGATGGCTACACCTTC; cdr3_aa: CASSLALTGGDGYTF; clone_size: -; j_call: TRBJ1-2; v_call: TRBV11-2; d_call: TRBD1
cdr3_nt: TGCGCCAGCAGAGCGACTAGCGGGGGGGATACGCAGTATTTT; cdr3_aa: CASRATSGGDTQYF; clone_size: -; j_call: TRBJ2-3; v_call: TRBV5-1; d_call: TRBD2
cdr3_nt: TGTGCCACCAAACCGGGACAGAGGGCTGGGTACGAGCAGTACTTC; cdr3_aa: CATKPGQRAGYEQYF; clone_size: once; j_call: TRBJ2-7; v_call: TRBV21-1; d_call: -
cdr3_nt: TGTGCCAGCAGCCCCCCCTACGTAAGGGTCTACAATAAGCAGTTCTTC; cdr3_aa: CASSPPYVRVYNKQFF; clone_size: once; j_call: TRBJ2-1; v_call: TRBV7-2; d_call: -
cdr3_nt: TGTGCCAGCTCGGTACTAGCGGGAGTTCATGAGCAGTTCTTC; cdr3_aa: CASSVLAGVHEQFF; clone_size: -; j_call: TRBJ2-1; v_call: TRBV2; d_call: TRBD2
cdr3_nt: TGTGCCAGCAGCTTGGGCCTAGCGGGGTCCACAGATACGCAGTATTTT; cdr3_aa: CASSLGLAGSTDTQYF; clone_size: -; j_call: TRBJ2-3; v_call: TRBV5-6; d_call: TRBD2
cdr3_nt: TGCGCCAGCAGCACCGGACTAGCGGGAGTTTATTTT; cdr3_aa: CASSTGLAGVYF; clone_size: -; j_call: TRBJ2-3; v_call: TRBV5-1; d_call: TRBD2
cdr3_nt: TGTGCCAGCTCACCGGAGCTGGGCGAAAAACTGTTTTTT; cdr3_aa: CASSPELGEKLFF; clone_size: -; j_call: TRBJ1-4; v_call: TRBV18; d_call: -
cdr3_nt: TGTGCCAGCAGCCCAACACTGGACAGGGCCGTGAAGACCCAGTACTTC; cdr3_aa: CASSPTLDRAVKTQYF; clone_size: -; j_call: TRBJ2-5; v_call: TRBV5-6; d_call: TRBD1
cdr3_nt: TGCGCCAGCAGCCAAGATGCTTCTACAGATACGCAGTATTTT; cdr3_aa: CASSQDASTDTQYF; clone_size: -; j_call: TRBJ2-3; v_call: TRBV4-1; d_call: -
cdr3_nt: TGTGCCAGCAACACAGCTCTGCGACGGTTCTTC; cdr3_aa: CASNTALRRFF; clone_size: -; j_call: TRBJ2-1; v_call: TRBV2; d_call: -
cdr3_nt: TGTGCCAGCAGCAGAGACAGGAACACTGAAGCTTTCTTT; cdr3_aa: CASSRDRNTEAFF; clone_size: -; j_call: TRBJ1-1; v_call: TRBV4-2; d_call: -
cdr3_nt: TGTGCCAGTATCAGGGACAGGGGGTCAGGCGAGCAGTTCTTC; cdr3_aa: CASIRDRGSGEQFF; clone_size: once; j_call: TRBJ2-1; v_call: TRBV19; d_call: TRBD1
cdr3_nt: TGTGCCAGCAGCTTGGTCCTGCTAGCGGCGGGGGAGACCCAGTACTTC; cdr3_aa: CASSLVLLAAGETQYF; clone_size: -; j_call: TRBJ2-5; v_call: TRBV5-6; d_call: TRBD2
cdr3_nt: TGTGCCAGCAGCGTAGATGTGACAGGGGGAGGTGAGCAGTTCTTC; cdr3_aa: CASSVDVTGGGEQFF; clone_size: -; j_call: TRBJ2-1; v_call: TRBV9; d_call: TRBD1
cdr3_nt: TGTGCCACCTCAGACAGGTTAAGATACCAAGAGACCCAGTACTTC; cdr3_aa: CATSDRLRYQETQYF; clone_size: -; j_call: TRBJ2-5; v_call: TRBV15; d_call: -
cdr3_nt: TGTGCCAGCTCACCGGGCAGGGGCGGAGGCGAAAAACTGTTTTTT; cdr3_aa: CASSPGRGGGEKLFF; clone_size: -; j_call: TRBJ1-4; v_call: TRBV18; d_call: -
cdr3_nt: TGTGCCAGCAGTGAACAAAGGACCCAGCATTTT; cdr3_aa: CASSEQRTQHF; clone_size: -; j_call: TRBJ1-5; v_call: TRBV6-1; d_call: -
cdr3_nt: TGTGCCAGCAGCACCCACCCGGGACAGTTGCCCAATAGCAATCAGCCCCAGCATTTT; cdr3_aa: CASSTHPGQLPNSNQPQHF; clone_size: once; j_call: TRBJ1-5; v_call: TRBV7-6; d_call: TRBD1
cdr3_nt: TGCAGCGTTGAAGTCCCACCAGATACGCAGTATTTT; cdr3_aa: CSVEVPPDTQYF; clone_size: -; j_call: TRBJ2-3; v_call: TRBV29-1; d_call: -
cdr3_nt: TGTGCCAGCAGTTACGATGGTACCAATCAGCCCCAGCATTTT; cdr3_aa: CASSYDGTNQPQHF; clone_size: -; j_call: TRBJ1-5; v_call: TRBV6-5; d_call: -
cdr3_nt: TGTGCCAGCAGCCAAGAGACCAGACAAGGTTCAGGGGACACTGAAGCTTTCTTT; cdr3_aa: CASSQETRQGSGDTEAFF; clone_size: -; j_call: TRBJ1-1; v_call: TRBV4-2; d_call: -
cdr3_nt: TGTGCCAGCAAGTCCTACACTGAAGCTTTCTTT; cdr3_aa: CASKSYTEAFF; clone_size: -; j_call: TRBJ1-1; v_call: TRBV28; d_call: -
cdr3_nt: TGTGCCAGCAGCTTAGAGGCTAGGAGAACCGGGGAGCTGTTTTTT; cdr3_aa: CASSLEARRTGELFF; clone_size: -; j_call: TRBJ2-2; v_call: TRBV7-9; d_call: -
cdr3_nt: TGTGCCAGCAGTCATTCCGGGACTAAAGAGACCCAGTACTTC; cdr3_aa: CASSHSGTKETQYF; clone_size: -; j_call: TRBJ2-5; v_call: TRBV11-2; d_call: TRBD2
cdr3_nt: TGTGCCGGCAGTTCAGGGTTGGCGAACTTCTTT; cdr3_aa: CAGSSGLANFF; clone_size: once; j_call: TRBJ1-1; v_call: TRBV30; d_call: -
cdr3_nt: TGTGCCAGCAGCGCCTACAGAGACACCGGGGAGCTGTTTTTT; cdr3_aa: CASSAYRDTGELFF; clone_size: -; j_call: TRBJ2-2; v_call: TRBV11-3; d_call: -
cdr3_nt: TGCGCCAGCAGCTTGGATGCAGGGAGTGCTCCATACGAGCAGTACTTC; cdr3_aa: CASSLDAGSAPYEQYF; clone_size: -; j_call: TRBJ2-7; v_call: TRBV5-1; d_call: -
cdr3_nt: TGTGCCAGCAGTTACGGGGTAGTAAAGTTCTTC; cdr3_aa: CASSYGVVKFF; clone_size: -; j_call: TRBJ2-1; v_call: TRBV6-5; d_call: -
cdr3_nt: TGCAGCGCCTTTTCCCCGACTAGCGGGGGGGCCTTCTACAATGAGCAGTTCTTC; cdr3_aa: CSAFSPTSGGAFYNEQFF; clone_size: -; j_call: TRBJ2-1; v_call: TRBV29-1; d_call: TRBD2
cdr3_nt: TGTGCCAGTAGTATGGACACCCTGCGAGTCTTC; cdr3_aa: CASSMDTLRVF; clone_size: -; j_call: TRBJ1-2; v_call: TRBV19; d_call: -
cdr3_nt: TGTGCCAGCAGTGTTTCCGATACGCAGTATTTT; cdr3_aa: CASSVSDTQYF; clone_size: -; j_call: TRBJ2-3; v_call: TRBV25-1; d_call: -
cdr3_nt: TGCGCCAGCAGCCTGACCGGGGGCCGTCTTGCTAACATTCAGTACTTC; cdr3_aa: CASSLTGGRLANIQYF; clone_size: -; j_call: TRBJ2-4; v_call: TRBV5-1; d_call: -
cdr3_nt: TGCGCCAGCAGCTTCCTCTGGGACAGGCGGGCCGGGGAGCTGTTTTTT; cdr3_aa: CASSFLWDRRAGELFF; clone_size: -; j_call: TRBJ2-2; v_call: TRBV5-1; d_call: TRBD1
cdr3_nt: TGCAGCGTTGAAAAGGGTCAAGAGACCCAGTACTTC; cdr3_aa: CSVEKGQETQYF; clone_size: -; j_call: TRBJ2-5; v_call: TRBV29-1; d_call: -
cdr3_nt: TGTGCCAGCAGTTACCAGACCTCCTACGAGCAGTACTTC; cdr3_aa: CASSYQTSYEQYF; clone_size: -; j_call: TRBJ2-7; v_call: TRBV6-7; d_call: -
cdr3_nt: TGTGCCAGCAGAGAGCGGGGGGGCTACGGGAACATTCAGTACTTC; cdr3_aa: CASRERGGYGNIQYF; clone_size: -; j_call: TRBJ2-4; v_call: TRBV6-5; d_call: TRBD2
cdr3_nt: TGTGCCAGTAGTATCGGACAGGCGGAAAACATTCAGTACTTC; cdr3_aa: CASSIGQAENIQYF; clone_size: -; j_call: TRBJ2-4; v_call: TRBV19; d_call: TRBD1
cdr3_nt: TGTGCCTGGAGTCTTCGACAGAACACTGAAGCTTTCTTT; cdr3_aa: CAWSLRQNTEAFF; clone_size: -; j_call: TRBJ1-1; v_call: TRBV30; d_call: -
cdr3_nt: TGTGCCTGGAGTGTACTACAGGGTCCCTACGAGCAGTACTTC; cdr3_aa: CAWSVLQGPYEQYF; clone_size: -; j_call: TRBJ2-7; v_call: TRBV30; d_call: -
cdr3_nt: TGTGCCAGCAGCTTGGAGCGTCCCCGGCAGGGGAGCCACGAGCAGTACTTC; cdr3_aa: CASSLERPRQGSHEQYF; clone_size: -; j_call: TRBJ2-7; v_call: TRBV5-4; d_call: -
cdr3_nt: TGTGCCAGCAGCTTCGCGGGTACGCAGTATTTT; cdr3_aa: CASSFAGTQYF; clone_size: once; j_call: TRBJ2-3; v_call: TRBV13; d_call: -
cdr3_nt: TGTGCCACGGTAGAATCCTACGAGCAGTACTTC; cdr3_aa: CATVESYEQYF; clone_size: once; j_call: TRBJ2-7; v_call: TRBV10-3; d_call: -
cdr3_nt: TGTGCCAGCAGCTTAGCGGGAGGTTCCACCTACGAGCAGTACTTC; cdr3_aa: CASSLAGGSTYEQYF; clone_size: once; j_call: TRBJ2-7; v_call: TRBV7-9; d_call: -
cdr3_nt: TGTGCCAGCAGCCCTACTAGCGTAAGCTCCTACAATGAGCAGTTCTTC; cdr3_aa: CASSPTSVSSYNEQFF; clone_size: few; j_call: TRBJ2-1; v_call: TRBV9; d_call: TRBD2
cdr3_nt: TGTGCCAGCAGTCAGAGCGGAAGCGCCTACAATGAGCAGTTCTTC; cdr3_aa: CASSQSGSAYNEQFF; clone_size: -; j_call: TRBJ2-1; v_call: TRBV2; d_call: -